The TCR beta chain under discussion was sequenced for a study of blood T cell repertoires in COVID-19. Study summary: Italy, Spain and the United States were the sources of the convalescent and acute COVID-19 samples. The analysed material was cDNA or gDNA that came from T cells, B-cell-depleted T cells, or PBMCs.

In assigning cohorts, the study relied on participant-reported clinical history. Recovery among Cohort 3 donors was established by two negative PCRs, clearance, or symptom resolution. Trimming took off 0 bases at V and 2 bases at J, with 10 bases between the two ends. Germline CDR1 reads SGHAT; CDR2 reads FQNNGV. This CDR3 is 15 amino acids long. TCRdb keeps only in-frame clones here, not all; method: immunoSEQ multiplex PCR. The table has about 380,000 clones, about 88% seen once. The chain carries TRBV11-2 and TRBJ2-5; tentative D call: TRBD2 (5 bases). The receptor comes from a woman younger than 30 who had recovered from COVID-19. Sequences were obtained from PBMCs or T cells enriched from blood (not recorded which). CDR3 coding DNA: TGTGCCAGCAGCTTAGAGGTAGCGCTACAAGAGACCCAGTACTTC. It encodes CASSLEVALQETQYF.